These 10 T cell receptor beta chains were all obtained from the same sample, sequenced in a study of shared clonotypes between healthy human individuals. Some clones are missing from TCRdb's copy, which holds only in-frame ones; the method was immunoSEQ multiplex PCR. The data show some 87,000 clones, 68% seen once. The source material was memory CD8+ T cells sorted from blood. The subset here: CD45RO+ cells pooled with CCR7-negative TemRA cells. The origin of the receptors is a man aged 25-45 years in good health.

Concerning this clone itself: Germline and junction disagree at one end, which may indicate a read error. The chain has TRBV19 and TRBJ1-5; the D gene is possibly TRBD1 (5 bases). The CDR3 runs to 12 residues. The germline CDR1 and CDR2 sequences are LNHDA and SQIVND (reference sequence). The CDR3 DNA is TGTGCCAGTACTATACAGGAACAGCCCCAGCATTTT. Protein: CASTIQEQPQHF. Full variable domain (remainder filled in from reference TRBV19 and TRBJ1-5): DGGITQSPKYLFRKEGQNVTLSCEQNLNHDAMYWYRQDPGQGLRLIYYSQIVNDFQKGDIAEGYSVSREKKESFPLTVTSAQKNPTAFYLCASTIQEQPQHFGDGTRLSIL.

The chain joins TRBV18 to TRBJ2-7, with D possibly called TRBD1 or TRBD2 (6 bases each). Per germline, CDR1 KGHSH and CDR2 LQKENI. V lost 1 base to trimming and J lost 1 base, with 14 bases between them. The CDR3 has 16 amino acids. The CDR3 sequence is CASSPRLRDISYEQYF. In DNA form, the CDR3 reads TGTGCCAGCTCACCACGGTTGCGGGACATATCCTACGAGCAGTACTTC.

This chain joins TRBV10-3 and TRBJ1-4; 10 nucleotides align to TRBD1. The germline gives CDR1 ENHRY, CDR2 SYGVKD. CDR3 length: 14 residues. V was pared by 6 bases and J by 6 bases, with 4 bases of the junction left unmatched. The CDR3 here is CAISRTGGDEKLFF. The CDR3 DNA follows: TGTGCCATCAGCCGGACAGGGGGGGATGAAAAACTGTTTTTT.

This chain's CDR3 is CASNKWEGPDTQYF. The CDR3 DNA sequence: TGCGCCAGCAACAAGTGGGAGGGACCAGATACGCAGTATTTT. This chain uses TRBV10-2 with TRBJ2-3, with TRBD2 matching over 7 bases. V lost 7 bases to trimming and J lost 4 bases; unmatched junction nucleotides: 8. Germline-derived CDR1 and CDR2 are WSHSY and SAAADI. The CDR3 has 14 amino acids.

The V call is TRBV7-9, the J call TRBJ1-5, with D tentatively TRBD1 (6 bases). Deletions cut 5 bases from V and 2 bases from J, with 19 bases between. Germline assignment: CDR1 SEHNR and CDR2 FQNEAQ (reference sequence). The CDR3 covers 17 residues. The CDR3 DNA follows: TGTGCCAGCAGCGTGGACAGCTCCCTAAGTGGCAATCAGCCCCAGCATTTT. It codes for CASSVDSSLSGNQPQHF.

The gene calls are TRBV18 and TRBJ1-4; no reliable D call. Germline CDR1 reads KGHSH; CDR2 reads LQKENI. V lost 3 bases to trimming and J lost 8 bases, with 19 bases between them. The CDR3 has 16 amino acids. The CDR3 coding sequence is TGTGCCAGCTCACCCCTGGTCTCTAGAGGCGGGGAAAAACTGTTTTTT. Protein product: CASSPLVSRGGEKLFF. Based on the CDR3 plus reference TRBV18 and TRBJ1-4, the full variable domain is NAGVMQNPRHLVRRRGQEARLRCSPMKGHSHVYWYRQLPEEGLKFMVYLQKENIIDESGMPKERFSAEFPKEGPSILRIQQVVRGDSAAYFCASSPLVSRGGEKLFFGSGTQLSVL.

V and J are TRBV28 and TRBJ2-7; TRBD2 matches at 9 bases. V dropped 5 bases and J dropped 2; count of bases not matched to a gene: 1. Germline loops: CDR1 MDHEN, CDR2 SYDVKM. This CDR3 is 13 amino acids long. The CDR3 DNA is TGTGCCAGCAGTAAGCGGGAGGCCTACGAGCAGTACTTC. Amino acid sequence: CASSKREAYEQYF.

This chain links TRBV23-1 with TRBJ2-3; D is ambiguous. TRBV23-1 is marked as an open reading frame, function uncertain. The CDR3 has 14 amino acids. Trimming took off 8 bases at V and 0 bases at J, with 12 bases between the two ends. The CDR3 bases are TGCGCCAGCCCGGTCAGCGAAAGCACAGATACGCAGTATTTT. The encoded protein is CASPVSESTDTQYF.

This clone occurred many times. V gene TRBV7-6 combines with J gene TRBJ2-1, with a possible D match to TRBD1 (6 bases). Per the germline V gene, CDR1 is SGHVS and CDR2 is FNYEAQ. CDR3 size: 15 residues. With 5 bases removed from V and 0 bases from J, the gap between germline ends came to 11 bases. CDR3 DNA sequence: TGTGCCAGCAGCGAAACGGACAGCTCCTACAATGAGCAGTTCTTC. Encoded protein: CASSETDSSYNEQFF. The full variable domain, with the rest looked up from reference TRBV7-6 and TRBJ2-1, is GAGVSQSPRYKVTKRGQDVALRCDPISGHVSLYWYRQALGQGPEFLTYFNYEAQQDKSGLPNDRFSAERPEGSISTLTIQRTEQRDSAMYRCASSETDSSYNEQFFGPGTRLTVL.

The chain carries TRBV9 and TRBJ2-1, with TRBD2 identical over 7 bases. Germline V gene sequence: CDR1 SGDLS, CDR2 YYNGEE. V was pared by 3 bases and J by 2 bases, with 2 bases of the junction left unmatched. The CDR3 length is 14 residues. The CDR3 spells CASSASGPYNEQFF. As DNA, the CDR3 is TGTGCCAGCAGCGCTAGCGGTCCCTACAATGAGCAGTTCTTC.